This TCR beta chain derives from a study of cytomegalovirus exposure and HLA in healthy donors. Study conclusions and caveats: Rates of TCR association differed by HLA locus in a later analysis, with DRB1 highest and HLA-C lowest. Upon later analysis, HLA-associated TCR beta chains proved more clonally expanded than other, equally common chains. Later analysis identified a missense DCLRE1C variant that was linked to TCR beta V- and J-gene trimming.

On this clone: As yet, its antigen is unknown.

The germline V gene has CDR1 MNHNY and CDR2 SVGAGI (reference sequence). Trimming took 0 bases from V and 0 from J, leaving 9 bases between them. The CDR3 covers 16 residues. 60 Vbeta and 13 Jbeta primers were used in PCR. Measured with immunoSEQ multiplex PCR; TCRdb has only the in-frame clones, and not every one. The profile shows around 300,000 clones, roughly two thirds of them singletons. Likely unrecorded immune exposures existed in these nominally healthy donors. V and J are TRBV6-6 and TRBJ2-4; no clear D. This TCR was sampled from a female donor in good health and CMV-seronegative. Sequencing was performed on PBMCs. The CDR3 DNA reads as TGTGCCAGCAGTTACTCCTCAGATCTAGCCAAAAACATTCAGTACTTC. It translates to CASSYSSDLAKNIQYF.